This entry is about one T cell receptor beta chain. The data stem from a study of radiotherapy plus CTLA-4 blockade in lung cancer. V gave up 2 bases and J gave up 3 bases; unmatched junction bases: 9. The CDR3 runs 18 residues. CDR1 is SGHTA and CDR2 is FQGTGA in the germline V gene. Sequenced by immunoSEQ multiplex PCR; TCRdb stores in-frame clones only, minus some. The table lists about 53,000 clones, 84% of them singletons. The receptor was isolated from a human donor with non-small cell lung cancer whose response to radiotherapy plus ipilimumab could not be evaluated. The chain carries TRBV7-3 and TRBJ2-1; TRBD2 aligns across 11 bases. The source was peripheral blood, collected from a patient treated with radiotherapy plus ipilimumab. CDR3 DNA sequence: TGTGCCAGCAGCTTAGGGCCCATGGGACTAGCGGACTACAATGAGCAGTTCTTC. This gives the protein CASSLGPMGLADYNEQFF.